The rows below give T cell receptor beta chains drawn from one sample of a study of OX40 agonist ivuxolimab in advanced cancers. Using immunoSEQ multiplex PCR, the repertoire was profiled, and TCRdb retains in-frame clones only, with some absent. The sample includes about 21,000 clones, around 87% of them seen just once. Material: CD4+ or CD8+ T cells sorted from blood, obtained in a trial of the OX40 agonist ivuxolimab. These receptor sequences come from an adult with an advanced solid tumor such as melanoma, head and neck, liver or kidney cancer. The CDR3 runs from the conserved cysteine through the conserved F or W. A row's size may be missing; if present it is once, few, many or a size class.

>TRBV9|.|TRBJ2-5
CASSPGLAGGAQETQYF
>TRBV19|.|TRBJ1-1
CASSIDWTEAFF
>TRBV28|.|TRBJ2-3
CASSLIVSASTDTQYF
>TRBV4-3|.|TRBJ2-1
CASSQDPDSNEVFF
>TRBV27|.|TRBJ1-2
CASSSTARVSYTF
>TRBV29-1|.|TRBJ2-1
CSVEGLAGGTNNEQFF
>TRBV7-8|.|TRBJ2-5
CASSWYKSDGETQYF
>TRBV19|.|TRBJ1-2
CASRTVYGYTF
>TRBV5-6|.|TRBJ2-2
CASSWDRGTGELFF
>TRBV7-2|.|TRBJ2-5
CASSWNLAGQETQYF
>TRBV11-3|.|TRBJ2-1
CASSLGGGNEQFF
>TRBV27|.|TRBJ1-1
CASSLSRGEMNTEAFF
>TRBV11-2|few|TRBJ1-2
CASSPDYAGYTF
>TRBV15|.|TRBJ1-1
CATSRDVIVNTEAFF
>TRBV7-6|.|TRBJ2-7
CASSLSSGNYEQYF
>TRBV5-6|.|TRBJ2-2
CASSLVASGELFF
>TRBV30|.|TRBJ2-5
CAWSHGAGEETQYF
>TRBV6-1|.|TRBJ1-2
CASSEVMTGHYGYTF
>TRBV4-1|.|TRBJ1-6
CASSTGTGVYNSPLHF
>TRBV7-6|.|TRBJ2-3
CASSLLASGGFNTDTQYF
>TRBV15|.|TRBJ1-1
CATSRESGLLTEAFF
>TRBV13|.|TRBJ2-7
CASSLDRTGGEQYF
>TRBV4-3|.|TRBJ2-3
CASSQDGVPDTQYF
>TRBV4-1|.|TRBJ1-3
CASSQAQGEGNTIYF
>TRBV27|.|TRBJ2-7
CASRITSGATYEQYF
>TRBV4-2|.|TRBJ2-6
CASSRGGKGYKRANVLTF
>TRBV18|large|TRBJ1-1
CASSPRRQGIGEAFF
>TRBV11-3|.|TRBJ2-2
CASSPRDKTNTGELFF
>TRBV7-9|.|TRBJ2-1
CASSLLAGGLQRLNEQFF
>TRBV6-6|.|TRBJ2-7
CASSYPRQGADEQYF
>TRBV4-3|.|TRBJ1-2
CASSQDLTGAGYGYTF
>TRBV13|.|TRBJ2-1
CASSFLLAGGRRNEQFF
>TRBV7-9|.|TRBJ1-3
CASSPPLPGVSGNTIYF
>TRBV11-2|.|TRBJ2-3
CASSPPGGGIYTQYF
>TRBV6-1|.|TRBJ1-6
CASSEGYNSPLHF
>TRBV6-1|.|TRBJ2-1
CASSEWVGGGNEQFF
>TRBV7-6|.|TRBJ2-1
CASRQLTTAKEGESSYNEQFF
>TRBV6-1|.|TRBJ1-6
CASSEPGRGLRNSPLHF
>TRBV6-5|.|TRBJ2-7
CASSYVGLDTGEQYF
>TRBV2|.|TRBJ1-6
CASSEGDRGSPLHF
>TRBV5-4|.|TRBJ2-7
CASSLLGAYDYEQYF
>TRBV28|.|TRBJ2-7
CASSLGQGPGYEQYF
>TRBV7-3|.|TRBJ1-2
CASSLTGGDGYTF
>TRBV6-6|.|TRBJ1-2
CASRGTGEGANYGYTF
>TRBV9|.|TRBJ2-7
CASSVGDHSYEQYF
>TRBV4-1|.|TRBJ2-5
CASSQEKAGLQETQYF
>TRBV7-3|.|TRBJ1-1
CASSLKTENTEAFF
>TRBV4-3|.|TRBJ2-2
CASSRLAGGDSGELFF
>TRBV5-1|.|TRBJ1-4
CASSLVSVDRGGEKLFF
>TRBV2|.|TRBJ1-1
CASSDPPWRNTEAFF
>TRBV6-1|.|TRBJ2-3
CASSEAHSSGGADTQYF
>TRBV5-6|.|TRBJ1-2
CASSLAGVGGYTF
>TRBV13|.|TRBJ2-1
CASSFGRAGGLSYNEQFF